This TCR beta chain stems from a study of radiotherapy plus CTLA-4 blockade in lung cancer. Overall study: Patients showed objective responses in under 20% of cases, and disease control was achieved by about 31%. Study results and limitations: Blood saw expansion of tumor-derived TCR clones after radiotherapy plus ipilimumab. Dynamics of early blood T cell clones, together with interferon-beta, were reportedly the best predictors of response.

Clones were sequenced by immunoSEQ multiplex PCR, and TCRdb holds only the in-frame ones, with some missing. The sample lists roughly 50,000 clones, approximately 79% occurring once. Of note for this clone: The antigen remains undetermined.

Germline-derived CDR1 and CDR2 are SGHDT and YYEEEE. CDR3 length equals 15 residues. V was clipped by 4 bases and J by 7 bases, with 18 bases between them. Patients in the study, people with chemo-refractory metastatic non-small-cell lung cancer, received focal radiation plus ipilimumab CTLA-4 blockade. The origin of this receptor is a human donor with non-small cell lung cancer who had a partial response to radiotherapy plus ipilimumab. The sample in question was peripheral blood, obtained from a patient treated with radiotherapy plus ipilimumab. This chain connects TRBV5-6 to TRBJ2-1; weak D call: TRBD2 (6 bases). This CDR3 reads CASSLEGRGKNEQFF. The CDR3 DNA is TGTGCCAGCAGCCTGGAGGGCCGCGGGAAGAATGAGCAGTTCTTC.